A single sample is the source of the 14 T cell receptor beta chains below, sequenced in a study of T cells in Graves' hyperthyroidism and ophthalmopathy. What was amplified from RNA transcripts were TCR beta CDR3 regions. A set of HTBI primers served as the primers for a first-round RT-PCR of the TCR CDR3. TCRdb itself ran the multiplex PCR reads through MiXCR, one entry per CDR3 protein. The sample holds about 690,000 distinct CDR3 sequences, 17% seen once. Source material: blood. These receptors were collected from a man aged 45 to 65 with Graves' hyperthyroidism.

This clonotype was counted many times. The rearrangement links TRBV13 to TRBJ2-7; weak D call: TRBD1 (5 bases). The CDR3 covers 17 residues. Germline V lookup: CDR1 PRHDT, CDR2 FYEKMQ (reference sequence). V lost 0 bases and J lost 2, with 17 bases in between. The CDR3 sequence: CASSLGRSTGAAYEQYF. In DNA, the CDR3 is TGTGCCAGCAGCTTAGGGCGTTCTACAGGTGCCGCCTACGAGCAGTACTTC.

In its sample, this clonotype was seen many times. V usage is TRBV24-1 and J usage is TRBJ2-7; D call uncertain. V was pared by 4 bases and J by 4 bases, with 10 bases between. The CDR3 spans 13 residues. The germline CDR1 and CDR2 sequences are KGHDR and SFDVKD. The CDR3 sequence is CATSDNEQYEQYF. The CDR3 DNA reads as TGTGCCACCAGTGACAACGAACAGTACGAGCAGTACTTC.

The chain is built from TRBV29-1 and TRBJ2-6; the D is unclear. Trimming took 4 bases from V and 0 from J, leaving 7 bases between them. CDR1 is SQVTM and CDR2 is ANQGSEA in the germline V gene. The CDR3 loop spans 14 amino acids. CDR3 region: CSVGTLSGANVLTF. CDR3 nucleotides: TGCAGCGTTGGGACCCTCTCTGGGGCCAACGTCCTGACTTTC.

V usage is TRBV5-1 and J usage is TRBJ2-2; TRBD2 matches 10 bases. This CDR3 spans 16 amino acids. V trimming: 5 bases; J trimming: 5 bases; junction bases outside the gene matches: 9. CDR1 SGHRS and CDR2 YFSETQ come from the germline V gene. CDR3 sequence (DNA): TGCGCCAGCAGTCCCGTTGCACTAGCGGGAACCGGGGAGCTGTTTTTT. It translates to CASSPVALAGTGELFF.

This clonotype was detected a few times. The chain couples TRBV4-2 to TRBJ2-7; the D gene is possibly TRBD2 (6 bases). Per germline, CDR1 LGHNA and CDR2 YNFKEQ. V lost 4 bases and J 6 bases, leaving 19 bases between the germline ends. The CDR3 length is 15 residues. The CDR3 DNA is TGTGCCAGCAGCCGCGGGAACGGGCTACACCTCGAGCAGTACTTC. Its protein is CASSRGNGLHLEQYF.

There are a few counts of this clonotype. CDR3 sequence: CASSIEPLAGGGNEQFF. In nucleotides, the CDR3 is TGTGCCAGTAGTATCGAACCTCTAGCGGGAGGGGGGAATGAGCAGTTCTTC. This chain links TRBV19 with TRBJ2-1, with TRBD2 matching over 12 bases. The CDR3 loop spans 17 amino acids. Germline CDR1 is LNHDA and CDR2 is SQIVND (reference sequence). The trim removed 3 bases at V and 7 bases at J, leaving 10 bases unmatched.

This clonotype was picked up many times. The genes are TRBV12-3 or TRBV12-4 and TRBJ2-3; TRBD1 agrees at 11 bases. This CDR3 is built from 16 residues. The ends lost 5 bases at V and 0 bases at J; junction bases unmatched: 4. The CDR3 bases are TGTGCCAGCAGTGCGGGGACAGGGGGTAGCACAGATACGCAGTATTTT. This translates into CASSAGTGGSTDTQYF.

This clonotype was recorded a few times. This chain links TRBV7-9 with TRBJ2-1; D may match TRBD1 or TRBD2 (5 bases each). V dropped 0 bases and J dropped 5 bases, with 14 bases sitting between them. The CDR3 has 16 residues. Germline V gene sequence: CDR1 SEHNR, CDR2 FQNEAQ (reference sequence). The CDR3 protein is CASSLAPGRTHNEQFF. The CDR3 DNA reads TGTGCCAGCAGCTTAGCTCCGGGACGGACTCACAATGAGCAGTTCTTC.

In this sample, this clonotype turned up many times. The J gene is TRBJ2-7, the V gene TRBV11-2, with D possibly being TRBD1 (6 bases). Per the germline V gene, CDR1 is SGHAT and CDR2 is FQNNGV. The V end lost 3 bases, the J end lost 0 bases, and 9 bases lay between the germline ends. The CDR3 is 14 amino acids. This CDR3 is CASSFTGHSYEQYF. In DNA form, the CDR3 reads TGTGCCAGCAGCTTTACAGGGCACTCCTACGAGCAGTACTTC.

The chain carries TRBV29-1 and TRBJ2-1; 8 nucleotides align to TRBD2. The germline V gene encodes CDR1 SQVTM and CDR2 ANQGSEA. The CDR3 is 12 amino acids. The CDR3 DNA sequence: TGCACCTGCTTAGCGGGGACCAATGAGCAGTTCTTC. Amino acids: CTCLAGTNEQFF.

The chain combines TRBV4-2 with TRBJ1-1; D perhaps matches TRBD1 (5 bases). CDR3 length: 14 residues. The germline V and J ends were trimmed by 1 base and 4 bases, with 10 bases remaining between them. Germline V lookup: CDR1 LGHNA, CDR2 YNFKEQ. The chain's CDR3 is CASSQVDGGTEAFF. CDR3 nucleotide sequence: TGTGCCAGCAGCCAAGTTGATGGGGGCACTGAAGCTTTCTTT.

This clonotype was seen repeatedly, ten times or more. The genes are TRBV12-3 or TRBV12-4 and TRBJ2-1; no clear D gene. This CDR3 is 13 amino acids long. V was trimmed by 4 bases and J by 5 bases, leaving 9 bases between them. The CDR3 DNA sequence: TGTGCCAGCAGTTCCTACAACGACAATGAGCAGTTCTTC. Translating it yields CASSSYNDNEQFF.

The chain has TRBV4-2 and TRBJ2-2; possible D gene TRBD2, 5 bases. Trimming cost V 10 bases and J 0 bases, with 12 bases left between them. This CDR3 has 14 amino acids. Germline V gene sequence: CDR1 LGHNA, CDR2 YNFKEQ. CDR3 residues: CATRGAANTGELFF. The CDR3 DNA is TGTGCCACCCGCGGAGCGGCGAACACCGGGGAGCTGTTTTTT.

This clonotype was seen at least ten times. The genes are TRBV2 and TRBJ2-3; D not resolved. CDR3 length: 14 residues. V was pared by 2 bases and J by 1 base, with 7 bases between. Germline assignment: CDR1 SNHLY and CDR2 FYNNEI. The CDR3 DNA follows: TGTGCCAGCAGTGAATTCACACGCACAGATACGCAGTATTTT. It yields the protein CASSEFTRTDTQYF.